These 13 T cell receptor beta chains originate from one sample sequenced in a study of molecular identifiers for immune sequencing clone quantification. TCRdb used MiXCR to reprocess the PCR reads, holding one entry per CDR3 protein. The top ten hold 0.78% of the sample, which has under 800,000 distinct CDR3 sequences, 25% seen once. What was sequenced was naive CD8+ T cells from blood, with Jurkat cell RNA spiked in. Subset noted: FACS-sorted CD8+CD4-CCR7+CD45RA+ naive T cells. These receptors originate from a human donor in good health. Some libraries in this study had Jurkat cell RNA spiked in.

This clonotype was seen a few times. This sequence joins TRBV7-6 and TRBJ1-6; D is uncertain. The germline V gene encodes CDR1 SGHVS and CDR2 FNYEAQ. This CDR3 is 13 amino acids long. V was clipped by 5 bases and J by 8 bases, with 10 bases between them. Here the CDR3 DNA reads TGTGCCAGCAGCGAACTAGTAGATTCACCCCTCCACTTT. It translates to CASSELVDSPLHF. Combining the CDR3 with reference TRBV7-6 and TRBJ1-6 gives the whole variable domain GAGVSQSPRYKVTKRGQDVALRCDPISGHVSLYWYRQALGQGPEFLTYFNYEAQQDKSGLPNDRFSAERPEGSISTLTIQRTEQRDSAMYRCASSELVDSPLHFGNGTRLTVT.

This clonotype has a count of ten or more. J is TRBJ2-3 and V is TRBV5-1; the match to TRBD1 covers 9 bases. There are 14 residues in the CDR3. Trimming cost V 4 bases and J 8 bases; bases outside gene matches: 8. Germline CDR1 reads SGHRS; CDR2 reads YFSETQ. CDR3 sequence reads: CASSPGQGSGTQYF. The CDR3 region has the DNA TGCGCCAGCAGCCCTGGACAGGGGTCCGGTACGCAGTATTTT.

As for this clonotype: This could be a read error, since a much larger clone is one nucleotide away. The chain couples TRBV28 to TRBJ2-5; 8 nucleotides agree with TRBD1. Germline CDR1 reads MDHEN; CDR2 reads SYDVKM. The CDR3 runs 16 residues. J lost 5 bases, V lost 10 bases, and 18 bases had no gene match. The CDR3 here is CATAPPTGALHETQYF. The CDR3 DNA follows: TGTGCCACCGCTCCCCCGACAGGGGCTTTACATGAGACCCAGTACTTC.

This clonotype was detected only a few times. This chain connects TRBV11-2 to TRBJ1-1; weak D call: TRBD1 (5 bases). V was pared by 6 bases and J by 3 bases, with 14 bases between. This CDR3 region has 14 residues. Germline V gene sequence: CDR1 SGHAT, CDR2 FQNNGV. The CDR3 DNA reads as TGTGCCAGCAGGGAACACCAGACAGACACTGAAGCTTTCTTT. This sequence encodes CASREHQTDTEAFF.

V usage is TRBV28 and J usage is TRBJ1-1; tentative D call: TRBD1 (6 bases). The CDR3 sequence is 16 residues long. V shed 7 bases and J shed 4 bases, with 22 bases lying between them. In germline, CDR1 is MDHEN, CDR2 SYDVKM. The CDR3 here is CASNSPGVAARTEAFF. The CDR3 DNA is TGTGCCAGCAACTCACCAGGGGTTGCGGCCCGCACTGAAGCTTTCTTT.

There are a few counts of this clonotype. The chain recombines TRBV15 with TRBJ2-5; 8 bases are a match to TRBD1. CDR3 length equals 15 residues. Germline V gives CDR1 LNHNV, CDR2 YYDKDF (reference sequence). V shed 3 bases, J shed 1 base, and the junction held 4 bases outside the gene matches. The CDR3 DNA sequence: TGTGCCACCAGCAGGGGCGGGACAGGCCAAGAGACCCAGTACTTC. Protein: CATSRGGTGQETQYF.

Comment on this clonotype: This may arise from a read error, as a much more abundant clone is one base away. The J gene is TRBJ1-1, the V gene TRBV28; the match to TRBD1 covers 7 bases. CDR1 is MDHEN, CDR2 SYDVKM, per germline. The CDR3 covers 14 residues. The CDR3: CASRLGGRNTQAFF. DNA of the CDR3: TGTGCCAGCAGACTAGGGGGCCGAAACACTCAAGCTTTCTTT.

This clonotype was counted many times. This chain uses TRBV15 with TRBJ1-1, with D perhaps matching TRBD1 (5 bases). V lost 3 bases and J 5 bases, leaving 13 bases between the germline ends. The CDR3 consists of 14 residues. Germline values: CDR1 LNHNV, CDR2 YYDKDF (reference sequence). The CDR3 reads CATSRLTGRTEAFF. CDR3 nucleotide sequence: TGTGCCACCAGCAGGCTGACGGGACGGACTGAAGCTTTCTTT.

This clonotype was counted many times. The CDR3 nucleotides are TGCAGTGCTAGGACGGGACCCCGTAGGTATTTT. Translating it yields CSARTGPRRYF. The J gene is TRBJ2-3, the V gene TRBV20-1; D could derive from TRBD1 or TRBD2 (5 bases each). CDR1 is DFQATT and CDR2 is SNEGSKA in the germline V gene (reference sequence). This CDR3 comprises 11 residues. V was shortened by 3 bases and J by 14 bases, with 15 bases between the two germline ends.

This clonotype occurred a few times. This chain joins TRBV29-1 and TRBJ1-1, with TRBD1 matching 8 bases. V gave up 4 bases and J gave up 5 bases; unmatched junction bases: 15. Germline V gene sequence: CDR1 SQVTM, CDR2 ANQGSEA. CDR3 length equals 16 residues. The CDR3 loop reads CSVAGRQGSSGTEAFF. CDR3 DNA sequence: TGCAGCGTTGCGGGTAGACAGGGGAGTTCGGGGACTGAAGCTTTCTTT.

This clonotype was counted at least ten times. The V and J genes are TRBV6-5 and TRBJ2-3, with TRBD1 identical over 7 bases. V gave up 0 bases and J gave up 6 bases; unmatched junction bases: 6. CDR1 and CDR2 from the germline V gene are MNHEY and SVGAGI. This CDR3 has 15 residues. CDR3 in DNA: TGTGCCAGCAGTTACTCGACTACAGGGGCGGATACGCAGTATTTT. Its translation: CASSYSTTGADTQYF.

Only a few counts were recorded for this clonotype. This chain uses TRBV28 with TRBJ1-5; TRBD1 is a possible D gene (6 bases). The germline V gene has CDR1 MDHEN and CDR2 SYDVKM. This CDR3 contains 16 residues. Trimming shortened V by 6 bases and J by 5 bases, and 20 bases separated the two germline ends. The CDR3 DNA is TGTGCCAGCAGCCACCCCGATCCCGACAGGCATCAGCCCCAGCATTTT. It specifies CASSHPDPDRHQPQHF.

The gene calls are TRBV20-1 and TRBJ1-2; no clear D. The CDR3 is made up of 11 amino acids. Germline CDR1 is DFQATT and CDR2 is SNEGSKA (reference sequence). Trimming removed 6 bases from V and 5 bases from J, with 10 bases in between. CDR3 in DNA: TGCAGTGCCAATAAGGAATATGGCTACACCTTC. Amino acid sequence: CSANKEYGYTF.